This T cell receptor (beta chain) was sequenced for a study of breast tumors, draining lymph nodes, adjacent tissues. Points from the study as a whole: Compared with lymph nodes, tumors were less diverse; compared with nontumor tissue, more.

The germline CDR1 and CDR2 sequences are MNHEY and SVGAGI. Trimming removed 6 bases from V and 6 bases from J; junction bases left unmatched: 9. The CDR3 length is 14 residues. TCRdb reanalysed the multiplex PCR reads using MiXCR and keeps one entry per CDR3 protein. The sample contains 100,000 to 150,000 distinct CDR3 sequences, under 25% of which appear only once. Concerning this clonotype itself: Its target is unknown. A read error may be the cause here, since a much bigger clone is one base away.

The lymph nodes were axillary draining lymph nodes from breast cancer patients. V is TRBV6-5 and J is TRBJ2-5; 8 nucleotides line up with TRBD1. This clonotype originated in a female donor with breast cancer. Some clones in this sample may be carry-over from other donors' samples. Sequences were obtained from axillary lymph node tissue. The DNA of the CDR3 is TGTGCCAGCAGGCCCCGGACAGGGTCGCAGACCCAGTACTTC. This gives the protein CASRPRTGSQTQYF.